This T cell receptor beta chain comes out of a study of T cells in localized non-small cell lung cancer. Using immunoSEQ multiplex PCR, the repertoire was profiled, and TCRdb retains in-frame clones only, with some absent. The sample has around 26,000 clones; around 93% are singletons. The CDR3 runs 14 residues. The germline gives CDR1 SGHRS, CDR2 YFSETQ. V lost 1 base, J lost 1 base, and 8 bases lay in between. The source material was peripheral blood, sampled before any cancer treatment. This TCR was recovered from a female donor over 55 with stage II squamous cell lung carcinoma. The chain employs TRBV5-1 and TRBJ1-1; D gene ambiguous. The CDR3 is CASSLQTRNTEAFF. As DNA, the CDR3 is TGCGCCAGCAGCTTGCAGACAAGGAACACTGAAGCTTTCTTT.